This passage covers 5 T cell receptor beta chains from one sample sequenced in a study of T cell responses to AZD1222 COVID-19 vaccine. TCRdb keeps only in-frame clones here, not all; method: immunoSEQ multiplex PCR. The repertoire includes around 150,000 clones, roughly nine tenths of them detected once, and under 1.5% sits in the top ten. This specimen consisted of peripheral blood, obtained 28 days after the second AZD1222 dose. Every receptor here comes from an adult who received the AZD1222 COVID-19 vaccine.

The chain carries TRBV27 and TRBJ2-7; D perhaps matches TRBD1 (5 bases). V was shortened by 5 bases and J by 2 bases, with 10 bases between the two germline ends. The CDR3 contains 13 residues. Per germline, CDR1 MNHEY and CDR2 SMNVEV (reference sequence). CDR3 bases: TGTGCCAGCAGTCCCAGGACAACCTACGAGCAGTACTTC. Its translation is CASSPRTTYEQYF.

The chain recombines TRBV11-2 with TRBJ1-1, with D unclear. With 5 bases removed from V and 0 bases from J, the gap between germline ends came to 10 bases. The CDR3 length is 14 residues. The germline gives CDR1 SGHAT, CDR2 FQNNGV. Written as DNA, the CDR3 is TGTGCCAGCAGCAACAGCCTCATGAACACTGAAGCTTTCTTT. Translated: CASSNSLMNTEAFF.

This chain links TRBV2 with TRBJ2-1, with 8 bases matching TRBD2. Per germline, CDR1 SNHLY and CDR2 FYNNEI. The CDR3 extends over 14 amino acids. The trim removed 6 bases at V and 7 bases at J, leaving 8 bases unmatched. The CDR3 coding sequence is TGTGCCAGCAGAGGGGTAGCGGGACGGAATGAGCAGTTCTTC. Its protein is CASRGVAGRNEQFF.

The rearrangement joins TRBV21-1 to TRBJ2-3; the tabulated D call, TRBD2, remains unverified against the DNA. TRBV21-1 is a recognized pseudogene. The CDR3 extends over 19 amino acids. The CDR3 coding sequence is TGTGCCAGCAGCAAAGAAAATCTCACTAGCGGGATAAGCACAGATACGCAGTATTTT. Amino acid sequence: CASSKENLTSGISTDTQYF.

V and J are TRBV7-9 and TRBJ1-5; 8 bases are shared with TRBD1. The CDR3 contains 15 residues. From germline, CDR1 is SEHNR and CDR2 FQNEAQ (reference sequence). V shed 4 bases and J 4 bases; nucleotides not matched to a gene: 6. The CDR3 region is CASSSDRESNQPQHF. CDR3 sequence (DNA): TGTGCCAGCAGCTCGGACAGGGAGTCTAATCAGCCCCAGCATTTT.